This passage covers 24 T cell receptor beta chains from one sample sequenced in a study of metastatic and nonmetastatic thyroid tumors. Until they underwent thyroid surgery, no patient had received any treatment. TCRdb recomputed clones from the PCR reads via MiXCR. The data contain 3,000 or so clones, less than 45% of them singletons. Sequencing used tumor tissue. The receptor source for this set is a female donor with papillary thyroid cancer or a benign thyroid nodule (not recorded which). Some clones in this sample may be carry-over from other donors' samples.

The chain couples TRBV5-1 to TRBJ2-2; D is uncertain. The germline V gene encodes CDR1 SGHRS and CDR2 YFSETQ. V lost 3 bases and J 2 bases, leaving 14 bases between the germline ends. The CDR3 contains 16 residues. CDR3 coding DNA: TGCGCCAGCAGCTCTCCGGGTGGGGTAAACACCGGGGAGCTGTTTTTT. Its protein product is CASSSPGGVNTGELFF.

This clone was recorded a few times. The rearrangement links TRBV10-3 to TRBJ2-7; possibly TRBD1 or TRBD2 for D (5 bases each). The germline CDR1 and CDR2 sequences are ENHRY and SYGVKD. Trimming shortened V by 6 bases and J by 2 bases, and 14 bases separated the two germline ends. There are 14 residues in the CDR3. The CDR3 spells CAISPSGTAYEQYF. In DNA, the CDR3 is TGTGCCATCAGCCCATCCGGGACCGCCTACGAGCAGTACTTC.

This clone was seen only once. The chain joins TRBV20-1 to TRBJ1-2; D not certain. The CDR3 spans 13 residues. Per germline, CDR1 DFQATT and CDR2 SNEGSKA (reference sequence). The ends were cut back, 4 bases at V and 1 base at J, with 10 bases in the middle. Here the CDR3 reads CSAKSANNYGYTF. CDR3 DNA sequence: TGCAGTGCTAAGTCGGCAAATAACTATGGCTACACCTTC.

The V gene is TRBV2, the J gene TRBJ2-7; 9 bases align to TRBD2. The germline V gene has CDR1 SNHLY and CDR2 FYNNEI. The CDR3 totals 17 residues. Trimming took 3 bases from V and 5 from J; bases not matched to a gene: 14. The CDR3 sequence: CASSDGSSGRGGDEQYF. In DNA, the CDR3 is TGTGCCAGCAGTGACGGATCTAGCGGCCGCGGGGGGGACGAGCAGTACTTC. Full variable domain (missing parts from reference TRBV2 and TRBJ2-7): EPEVTQTPSHQVTQMGQEVILRCVPISNHLYFYWYRQILGQKVEFLVSFYNNEISEKSEIFDDQFSVERPDGSNFTLKIRSTKLEDSAMYFCASSDGSSGRGGDEQYFGPGTRLTVT.

The rearrangement links TRBV11-3 to TRBJ2-3, with D unclear. CDR3 size: 13 residues. Germline loops: CDR1 SGHNT, CDR2 YENEEA. V was trimmed by 3 bases and J by 3 bases, leaving 7 bases between them. CDR3: CASSFHGTDTQYF. The DNA of the CDR3 is TGTGCCAGCAGCTTTCACGGAACAGATACGCAGTATTTT.

This clone was observed a few times. This chain links TRBV7-2 with TRBJ2-7; possible D gene TRBD2, 6 bases. V was clipped by 0 bases and J by 1 base, with 10 bases between them. Germline V lookup: CDR1 SGHTA, CDR2 FQGNSA. This CDR3 region has 15 residues. The CDR3: CASSLAAGPSYEQYF. The CDR3 DNA reads TGTGCCAGCAGCTTAGCGGCGGGACCGTCCTACGAGCAGTACTTC.

V and J are TRBV9 and TRBJ2-3, with 11 nucleotides matching TRBD2. The trim removed 3 bases at V and 2 bases at J, leaving 11 bases unmatched. Germline V CDR1 and CDR2: SGDLS, YYNGEE. There are 18 residues in the CDR3. CDR3 sequence (DNA): TGTGCCAGCAGCGCCCCAGCTAGCGGGGGGACTATCACAGATACGCAGTATTTT. The encoded protein is CASSAPASGGTITDTQYF.

V usage is TRBV19 and J usage is TRBJ1-1, with 8 nucleotides matching TRBD1. The CDR3 loop spans 14 amino acids. The junction had 9 bases not matched to a gene; V was cut back by 11 bases and J by 1 base. Germline assignment: CDR1 LNHDA and CDR2 SQIVND (reference sequence). CDR3 DNA: TGTGCCGCAAGAAACAGGGGGGGGAACACTGAAGCTTTCTTT. It translates to CAARNRGGNTEAFF.

Written as DNA, the CDR3 is TGTGCTAGTGGTTTGGTGTTCGGGGAGCAGTACTTC. As protein: CASGLVFGEQYF. The gene calls are TRBV12-5 and TRBJ2-7; D ambiguous. The CDR3 contains 12 residues. V lost 0 bases, J lost 7 bases, and 7 bases lay in between. Germline CDR1 LGHNT, CDR2 FRNRAP. The whole variable domain, filled in from reference TRBV12-5 and TRBJ2-7, reads DARVTQTPRHKVTEMGQEVTMRCQPILGHNTVFWYRQTMMQGLELLAYFRNRAPLDDSGMPKDRFSAEMPDATLATLKIQPSEPRDSAVYFCASGLVFGEQYFGPGTRLTVT.

The genes are TRBV27 and TRBJ2-7; a possible D gene is TRBD2 (5 bases). Germline loops: CDR1 MNHEY, CDR2 SMNVEV (reference sequence). Trimming removed 5 bases from V and 6 bases from J, with 20 bases in between. The CDR3 runs 15 residues. CDR3 amino acids: CASSEDTPPGSEQYF. For the CDR3, the DNA is TGTGCCAGCAGTGAAGACACCCCCCCTGGGAGCGAGCAGTACTTC.

The chain is built from TRBV20-1 and TRBJ2-7; D perhaps matches TRBD2 (5 bases). Per germline, CDR1 DFQATT and CDR2 SNEGSKA (reference sequence). Trimming left V 0 bases short and J 2 bases short, with 8 bases between. The CDR3 covers 13 residues. The CDR3 DNA sequence: TGCAGTGCTAGAGAGACGCGGGCCTACGAGCAGTACTTC. Translating it yields CSARETRAYEQYF.

This chain links TRBV7-2 with TRBJ1-2; D is uncertain. CDR1 and CDR2 from the germline V gene are SGHTA and FQGNSA. This CDR3 has 14 amino acids. Between the trimmed V and J ends, which lost 3 bases and 6 bases, there was a span of 14 bases. CDR3 nucleotide sequence: TGTGCCAGCAGCTTGGAAATAGGTAGTGATGGCTACACCTTC. This gives the protein CASSLEIGSDGYTF.

The rearrangement joins TRBV6-1 to TRBJ1-2, with D possibly TRBD1 on 6 matching bases. Germline lookup yields CDR1 MNHNS and CDR2 SASEGT. The CDR3 spans 12 residues. Trimming shortened V by 11 bases and J by 2 bases, and 12 bases separated the two germline ends. DNA for the CDR3: TGTGCCGTTGGGGGGCTGAACTATGGCTACACCTTC. Its translation: CAVGGLNYGYTF.

The rearrangement uses TRBV30 and TRBJ1-2, with 9 bases matching TRBD1. The CDR3 sequence is 15 residues long. Germline V gives CDR1 GTSNPN, CDR2 SVGIG (reference sequence). The V and J ends lost 4 bases and 4 bases, in that order; junction bases with no gene match: 10. DNA of the CDR3: TGTGCCTGGAAAGATAAGGACAGGGGTTTCTATGGCTACACCTTC. It is translated as CAWKDKDRGFYGYTF.

The V call is TRBV4-1, the J call TRBJ2-7; D may match TRBD1 or TRBD2 (5 bases each). Germline CDR1 reads MGHRA; CDR2 reads YSYEKL. There are 16 residues in the CDR3. Trimming took 4 bases from V and 3 from J, leaving 19 bases between them. Here the CDR3 reads CASSPHSRDPLYEQYF. The CDR3 DNA reads TGCGCCAGCAGCCCCCATTCCCGGGACCCCCTCTACGAGCAGTACTTC.

Sample share makes this clone large. The chain couples TRBV20-1 to TRBJ1-2; perhaps TRBD1 as D (5 bases). In germline, CDR1 is DFQATT, CDR2 SNEGSKA (reference sequence). The CDR3 loop spans 14 amino acids. Trimming pared 3 bases from V and 6 bases from J, leaving 17 bases between. The CDR3 sequence is CSASPSGTGDGYTF. CDR3 nucleotide sequence: TGCAGTGCTAGTCCCTCGGGGACGGGGGATGGCTACACCTTC.

The V and J genes are TRBV20-1 and TRBJ2-1; D unresolved. The germline CDR1 and CDR2 sequences are DFQATT and SNEGSKA (reference sequence). V lost 0 bases and J 4 bases, leaving 16 bases between the germline ends. The CDR3 covers 16 residues. This chain's CDR3 is CSAREFSFPGYNEQFF. The CDR3 coding sequence is TGCAGTGCTAGAGAGTTCTCTTTCCCTGGGTACAATGAGCAGTTCTTC.

The chain recombines TRBV11-2 with TRBJ2-7; D is perhaps TRBD2 (7 bases). Germline V CDR1 and CDR2: SGHAT, FQNNGV. V lost 2 bases to trimming and J lost 2 bases, with 16 bases between them. This CDR3 is built from 16 residues. The CDR3 sequence: CASSLLARGGTYEQYF. CDR3 DNA: TGTGCCAGCAGCTTACTGGCTAGGGGGGGAACCTACGAGCAGTACTTC.

This clone is large within its sample. V and J are TRBV5-1 and TRBJ2-2; TRBD2 agrees at 8 bases. The ends lost 5 bases at V and 6 bases at J; junction bases unmatched: 12. The CDR3 has 16 residues. CDR1 is SGHRS, CDR2 YFSETQ, per germline. CDR3 bases: TGCGCCAGCAGTCAGGGACATAGCGGGAATCCCGGGGAGCTGTTTTTT. Encoded protein: CASSQGHSGNPGELFF.

This clone is labeled large. DNA for the CDR3: TGCAGCGCTGACCAGGGGGCTCCCTACAATGAGCAGTTCTTC. Residues: CSADQGAPYNEQFF. V and J are TRBV29-1 and TRBJ2-1; 8 bases are a match to TRBD1. This CDR3 is built from 14 residues. Germline CDR1 reads SQVTM; CDR2 reads ANQGSEA. J gave up 2 bases and V 7 bases, and 7 bases lay outside the gene matches.

The chain couples TRBV11-2 to TRBJ2-7, with 13 bases identical to TRBD2. The germline gives CDR1 SGHAT, CDR2 FQNNGV. The CDR3 contains 14 residues. Germline trimming cut 5 bases from V and 5 bases from J; bases unmatched to any gene: 3. CDR3 loop: CASSTSGGADEQYF. CDR3 coding DNA: TGTGCCAGCAGCACTAGCGGGGGGGCTGACGAGCAGTACTTC.

This clone was seen a handful of times. The rearrangement joins TRBV6-1 to TRBJ1-6; 9 bases are shared with TRBD1. V lost 7 bases and J lost 5; bases outside the gene matches: 3. Per the germline V gene, CDR1 is MNHNS and CDR2 is SASEGT. The CDR3 length is 14 residues. CDR3 in DNA: TGTGCCAGCACCGGACAGGGGAATAATTCACCCCTCCACTTT. It specifies CASTGQGNNSPLHF.

This clone was picked up many times. Written as DNA, the CDR3 is TGTGCCAGCACCGGACGGTGGAGGGAGGGTCAAGAGACCCAGTACTTC. Protein sequence: CASTGRWREGQETQYF. The V and J genes are TRBV6-7 and TRBJ2-5; 7 bases are shared with TRBD2. TRBV6-7 is marked as an open reading frame, function uncertain. V trimming: 7 bases; J trimming: 2 bases; junction bases outside the gene matches: 13. CDR3 length: 16 amino acids.

The genes are TRBV4-1 and TRBJ2-7, with TRBD2 matching 12 bases. The CDR3 loop spans 17 amino acids. Germline CDR1 reads MGHRA; CDR2 reads YSYEKL. After removal of 0 bases from V and 1 base from J, the junction contained 4 bases not matched to a gene. This chain's CDR3 is CASSQETSGSRSYEQYF. The CDR3, as DNA: TGCGCCAGCAGCCAAGAGACTAGCGGGAGCCGATCCTACGAGCAGTACTTC.